These 8 T cell receptor beta chains came from one sample sequenced in a study of T cell responses to AZD1222 COVID-19 vaccine. TCRdb's table, derived via immunoSEQ multiplex PCR, lists solely in-frame clones and lacks some. The sample consists of roughly 130,000 clones, 70% to 90% of them appearing once. Material: peripheral blood, obtained on day 0 of AZD1222 vaccination. These receptors were collected from an adult in good health.

The chain employs TRBV19 and TRBJ2-7, with D tentatively TRBD2 (5 bases). Germline assignment: CDR1 LNHDA and CDR2 SQIVND (reference sequence). This CDR3 comprises 14 residues. Between the trimmed V and J ends, which lost 5 bases and 0 bases, there was a span of 11 bases. The CDR3 here is CASSLVGSSYEQYF. As DNA, the CDR3 is TGTGCCAGTAGTCTAGTAGGGAGCTCCTACGAGCAGTACTTC. Full variable domain (remainder filled in from reference TRBV19 and TRBJ2-7): DGGITQSPKYLFRKEGQNVTLSCEQNLNHDAMYWYRQDPGQGLRLIYYSQIVNDFQKGDIAEGYSVSREKKESFPLTVTSAQKNPTAFYLCASSLVGSSYEQYFGPGTRLTVT.

This chain joins TRBV21-1 and TRBJ2-2; TRBD2 is the table's D call, not checked against the DNA. TRBV21-1 is a pseudogene segment. The CDR3 has 14 residues. The CDR3 region has the DNA TGTGCCAGCAGCAAGTCTCCGAACACCGGGGAGCTGTTTTTT. Protein sequence: CASSKSPNTGELFF.

This rearrangement joins TRBV7-2 to TRBJ1-1; no clear D. CDR1 and CDR2 from the germline V gene are SGHTA and FQGNSA. Trimming stripped 8 bases from V and 3 bases from J, with 13 bases between. The CDR3 runs to 13 residues. The CDR3 sequence is CASLQSGYTEAFF. CDR3 nucleotide sequence: TGTGCCAGCCTTCAATCGGGTTACACTGAAGCTTTCTTT.

This clone was counted a single time. The chain is built from TRBV28 and TRBJ2-3; 8 bases align to TRBD2. Germline values: CDR1 MDHEN, CDR2 SYDVKM. This CDR3 is built from 13 residues. With 8 bases clipped from V and 6 bases from J, the junction kept 7 bases outside the gene matches. CDR3 loop: CASSIAGRDTQYF. DNA of the CDR3: TGTGCCAGCTCAATAGCGGGACGGGATACGCAGTATTTT.

V gene TRBV4-1 combines with J gene TRBJ1-2, with no clear D. Germline V lookup: CDR1 MGHRA, CDR2 YSYEKL. V lost 1 base and J lost 2, with 14 bases in between. The CDR3 has 16 amino acids. Here the CDR3 DNA reads TGCGCCAGCAGCCAAGTAAGGACTTCGGGCAACTATGGCTACACCTTC. Its translation: CASSQVRTSGNYGYTF.

This clone has more than one count but fewer than ten. The chain uses TRBV5-1 and TRBJ1-1, with D unresolved. The CDR3 covers 13 residues. V was shortened by 7 bases and J by 4 bases, with 14 bases between the two germline ends. Germline assignment: CDR1 SGHRS and CDR2 YFSETQ. As DNA, the CDR3 is TGCGCCAGCCGCCCGATCGCCGGCACTGAAGCTTTCTTT. This sequence encodes CASRPIAGTEAFF.

This clone turned up a few times. The chain has TRBV7-2 and TRBJ1-5, with D perhaps TRBD1 (6 bases). V lost 1 base and J 5 bases, leaving 12 bases between the germline ends. CDR3 size: 15 residues. The germline V gene has CDR1 SGHTA and CDR2 FQGNSA. The CDR3: CASSLETGRHQPQHF. The CDR3 DNA is TGTGCCAGCAGCTTAGAAACAGGGAGGCATCAGCCCCAGCATTTT.

The chain joins TRBV3-1 (or the pseudogene TRBV3-2) to TRBJ1-1; no reliable D call. CDR1 and CDR2 from the germline V gene are LGHDT and YNNKEL (reference sequence). V lost 2 bases and J lost 3, with 10 bases in between. This CDR3 is 14 amino acids long. The CDR3 nucleotides read TGTGCCAGCAGCCAACGTCACGGGGACACTGAAGCTTTCTTT. Translated: CASSQRHGDTEAFF.